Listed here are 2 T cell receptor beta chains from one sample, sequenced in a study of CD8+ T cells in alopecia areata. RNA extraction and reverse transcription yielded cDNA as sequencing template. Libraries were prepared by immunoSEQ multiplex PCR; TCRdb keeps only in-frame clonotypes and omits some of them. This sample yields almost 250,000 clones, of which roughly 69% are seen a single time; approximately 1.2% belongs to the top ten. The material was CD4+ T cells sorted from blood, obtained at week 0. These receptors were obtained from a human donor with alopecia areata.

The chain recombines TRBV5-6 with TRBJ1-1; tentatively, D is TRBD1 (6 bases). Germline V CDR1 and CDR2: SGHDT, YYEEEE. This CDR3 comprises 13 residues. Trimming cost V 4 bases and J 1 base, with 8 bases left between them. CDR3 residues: CASSRGPNTEAFF. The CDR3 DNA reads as TGTGCCAGCAGCCGGGGGCCGAACACTGAAGCTTTCTTT.

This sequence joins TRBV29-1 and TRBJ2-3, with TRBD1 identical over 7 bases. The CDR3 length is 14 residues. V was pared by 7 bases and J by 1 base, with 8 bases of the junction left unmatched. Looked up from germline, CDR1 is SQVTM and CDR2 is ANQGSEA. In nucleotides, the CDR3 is TGCAGCGACACGGACAGGCTTGGCACAGATACGCAGTATTTT. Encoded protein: CSDTDRLGTDTQYF.